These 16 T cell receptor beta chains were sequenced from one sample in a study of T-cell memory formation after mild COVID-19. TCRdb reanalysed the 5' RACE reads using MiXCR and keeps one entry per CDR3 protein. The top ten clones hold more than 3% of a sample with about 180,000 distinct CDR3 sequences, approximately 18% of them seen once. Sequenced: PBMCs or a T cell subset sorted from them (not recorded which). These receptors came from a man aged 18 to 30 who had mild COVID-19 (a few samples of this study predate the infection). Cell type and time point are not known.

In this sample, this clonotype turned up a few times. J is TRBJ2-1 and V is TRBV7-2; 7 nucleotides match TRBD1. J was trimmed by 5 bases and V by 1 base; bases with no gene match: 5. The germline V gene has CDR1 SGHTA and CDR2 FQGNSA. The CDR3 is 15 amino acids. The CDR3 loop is CASSLVGRGNNEQFF. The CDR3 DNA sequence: TGTGCCAGCAGCTTAGTTGGCAGGGGGAACAATGAGCAGTTCTTC.

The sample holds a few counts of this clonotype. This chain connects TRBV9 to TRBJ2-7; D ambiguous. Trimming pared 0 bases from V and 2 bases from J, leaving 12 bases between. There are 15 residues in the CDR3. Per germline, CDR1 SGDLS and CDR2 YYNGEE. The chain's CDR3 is CASSVGQNPTYEQYF. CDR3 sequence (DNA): TGTGCCAGCAGCGTAGGGCAAAACCCCACCTACGAGCAGTACTTC.

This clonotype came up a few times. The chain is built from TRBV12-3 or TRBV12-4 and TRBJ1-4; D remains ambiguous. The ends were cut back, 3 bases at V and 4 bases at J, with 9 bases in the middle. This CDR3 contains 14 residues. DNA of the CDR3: TGTGCCAGCAGTTTGAGGAGTTTTAATGAAAAACTGTTTTTT. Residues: CASSLRSFNEKLFF.

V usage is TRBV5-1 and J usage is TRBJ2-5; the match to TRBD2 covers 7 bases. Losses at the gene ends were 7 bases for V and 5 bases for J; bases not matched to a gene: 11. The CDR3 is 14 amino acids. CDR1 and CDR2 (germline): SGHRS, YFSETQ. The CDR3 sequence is CASGPAGVPETQYF. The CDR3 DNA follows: TGCGCCAGCGGCCCGGCGGGGGTTCCGGAGACCCAGTACTTC.

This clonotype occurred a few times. CDR3 residues: CSANLAVTGTQYF. CDR3 sequence (DNA): TGCAGTGCTAACCTAGCGGTGACGGGGACCCAGTACTTC. V gene TRBV20-1 combines with J gene TRBJ2-5; the match to TRBD2 covers 7 bases. Trimming took 4 bases from V and 7 from J; bases not matched to a gene: 9. CDR1 is DFQATT and CDR2 is SNEGSKA in the germline V gene (reference sequence). The CDR3 runs 13 residues.

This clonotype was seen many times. CDR3 residues: CASSQDGYTGELFF. CDR3 coding DNA: TGTGCCAGCAGCCAAGACGGATACACCGGGGAGCTGTTTTTT. The chain employs TRBV3-1 and TRBJ2-2; D uncertain. The CDR3 loop spans 14 amino acids. Germline CDR1 reads LGHDT; CDR2 reads YNNKEL (reference sequence). Trimming took 0 bases from V and 3 from J, leaving 5 bases between them.

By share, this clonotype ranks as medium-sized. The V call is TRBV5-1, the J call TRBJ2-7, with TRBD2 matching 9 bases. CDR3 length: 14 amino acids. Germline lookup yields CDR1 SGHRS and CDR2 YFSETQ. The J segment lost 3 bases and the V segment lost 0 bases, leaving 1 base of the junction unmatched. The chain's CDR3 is CASSLETSGYEQYF. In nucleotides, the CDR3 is TGCGCCAGCAGCTTGGAGACTAGCGGCTACGAGCAGTACTTC.

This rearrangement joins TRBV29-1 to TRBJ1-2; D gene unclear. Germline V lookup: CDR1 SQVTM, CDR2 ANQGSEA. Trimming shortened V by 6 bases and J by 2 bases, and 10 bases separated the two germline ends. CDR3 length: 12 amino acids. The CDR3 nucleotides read TGCAGCGTCGGTCACCGGAACTATGGCTACACCTTC. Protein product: CSVGHRNYGYTF.

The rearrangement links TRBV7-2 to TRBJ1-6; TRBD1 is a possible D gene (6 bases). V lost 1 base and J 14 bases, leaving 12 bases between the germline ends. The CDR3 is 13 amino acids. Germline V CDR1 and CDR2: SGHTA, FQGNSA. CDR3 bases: TGTGCCAGCAGCTTAGAAGCGGAGGGGGCCCTCCACTTT. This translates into CASSLEAEGALHF.

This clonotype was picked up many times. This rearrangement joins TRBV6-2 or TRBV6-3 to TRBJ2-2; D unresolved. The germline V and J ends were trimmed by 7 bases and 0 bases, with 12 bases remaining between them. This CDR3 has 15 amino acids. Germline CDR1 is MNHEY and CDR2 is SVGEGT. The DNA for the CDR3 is TGTGCCAGCACGGACGCCCTGCCGAACACCGGGGAGCTGTTTTTT. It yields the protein CASTDALPNTGELFF.

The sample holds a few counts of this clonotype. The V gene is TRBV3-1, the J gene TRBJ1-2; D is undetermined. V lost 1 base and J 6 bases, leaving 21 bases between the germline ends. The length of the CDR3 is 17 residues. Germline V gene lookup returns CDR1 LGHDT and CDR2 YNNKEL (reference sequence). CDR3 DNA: TGTGCCAGCAGCCAAGGGTACATAGGAACGCACACGAATGGCTACACCTTC. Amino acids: CASSQGYIGTHTNGYTF.

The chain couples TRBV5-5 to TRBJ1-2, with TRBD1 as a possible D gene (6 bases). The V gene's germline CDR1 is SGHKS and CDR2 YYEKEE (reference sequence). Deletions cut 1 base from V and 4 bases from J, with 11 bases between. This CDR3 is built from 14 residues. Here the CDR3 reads CASSLTGLSYGYTF. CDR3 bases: TGTGCCAGCAGCTTGACAGGGTTGAGCTATGGCTACACCTTC.

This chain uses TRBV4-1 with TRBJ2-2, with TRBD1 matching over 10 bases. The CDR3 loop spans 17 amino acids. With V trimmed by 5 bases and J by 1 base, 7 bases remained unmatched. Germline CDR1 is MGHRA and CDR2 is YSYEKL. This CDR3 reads CASSNYGQGVNTGELFF. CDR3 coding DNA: TGCGCCAGCAGCAACTACGGACAGGGGGTGAACACCGGGGAGCTGTTTTTT.

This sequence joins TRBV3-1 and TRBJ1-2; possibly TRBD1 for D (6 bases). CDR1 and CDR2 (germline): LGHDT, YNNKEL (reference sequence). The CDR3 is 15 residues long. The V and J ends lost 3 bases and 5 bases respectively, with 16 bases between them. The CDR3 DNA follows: TGTGCCAGCAGCCATTGGACAGTTCCCGGGTATGGCTACACCTTC. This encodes CASSHWTVPGYGYTF.

The CDR3 region is CASSSTRSSGGETQYF. The CDR3 nucleotides read TGTGCCAGCAGCTCTACCCGTTCTAGCGGGGGAGAGACCCAGTACTTC. The V gene is TRBV7-8, the J gene TRBJ2-5; 10 positions agree with TRBD2. V trimming: 4 bases; J trimming: 4 bases; junction bases outside the gene matches: 9. This CDR3 has 16 amino acids. Germline loops: CDR1 SGHVS, CDR2 FQNEAQ.

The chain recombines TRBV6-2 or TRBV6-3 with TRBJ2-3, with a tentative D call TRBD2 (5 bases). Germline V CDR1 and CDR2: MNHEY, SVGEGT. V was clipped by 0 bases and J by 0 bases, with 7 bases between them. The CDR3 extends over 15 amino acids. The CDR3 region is CASSYSGISTDTQYF. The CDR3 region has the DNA TGTGCCAGCAGTTACTCCGGGATTAGCACAGATACGCAGTATTTT.